Following are 2 T cell receptor beta chains from one sample sequenced in a study of cytomegalovirus exposure and HLA in healthy donors. The PCR ran on 60 Vbeta and 13 Jbeta primers. The data were produced by immunoSEQ multiplex PCR, yet TCRdb's version contains in-frame clones alone and is incomplete. The sample yields some 210,000 clones, over 80% seen once. Sequencing was done on a sample of PBMCs. The receptors were gathered from a woman between 45 and 60 years old in good health and CMV-seropositive.

The gene calls are TRBV4-2 and TRBJ1-2; possible D gene TRBD1, 5 bases. CDR1 and CDR2 from the germline V gene are LGHNA and YNFKEQ. The length of the CDR3 is 15 residues. V shed 1 base and J shed 0 bases, with 9 bases lying between them. CDR3 amino acids: CASSQGTGSNYGYTF. CDR3 nucleotides: TGTGCCAGCAGCCAAGGCACAGGCTCTAACTATGGCTACACCTTC.

This clone was observed once. The rearrangement links TRBV19 to TRBJ1-1; possible D gene TRBD1, 6 bases. Trimming removed 9 bases at V and 4 bases at J, with 15 bases between. CDR1 and CDR2 from the germline V gene are LNHDA and SQIVND (reference sequence). The CDR3 totals 13 residues. Here the CDR3 reads CASIPEQGTEAFF. The CDR3 coding sequence is TGTGCCAGCATTCCGGAACAGGGCACTGAAGCTTTCTTT.